The sequence of this T cell receptor beta chain was determined in a study of blood T cell repertoires in COVID-19. Study-wide background: Sites in the United States, Italy and Spain provided acute and convalescent COVID-19 samples. PBMCs, B-cell-depleted T cells, or T cells were the source of the cDNA or gDNA that made up the material.

The CDR3 is made up of 13 amino acids. Looked up from germline, CDR1 is SGHRS and CDR2 is YFSETQ. The V gene lost 4 bases and the J gene lost 6 bases, with 13 bases spanning the gap. Under the authors' procedure: Quantification of nucleated cells was approximated via reference gene primer amplification. The data were produced by immunoSEQ multiplex PCR, yet TCRdb's version contains in-frame clones alone and is incomplete. The D gene and trimming were derived from the DNA, and the V and J assignments and clone size from that table. Of roughly 290,000 clones in the sample, about 90% were seen once. The sequenced sample was peripheral blood. The sequence was collected from a woman between 45 and 65 years old who had recovered from COVID-19. The rearrangement links TRBV5-1 to TRBJ1-2, with TRBD1 as a possible D gene (6 bases). In DNA, the CDR3 is TGCGCCAGCAGCCGGGACACGGTGGATGGCTACACCTTC. It encodes CASSRDTVDGYTF.